This is a list of T cell receptor beta chains from one sample in a study of regulatory T cells in long-lasting Graves disease. TCRdb processed the multiplex PCR reads anew with MiXCR; each CDR3 protein has one entry. The sample lists 350,000 to 450,000 distinct CDR3 sequences; over 15% were seen once. These sequences were also reported in another study, on T cells in Graves' hyperthyroidism and ophthalmopathy.

The sample consisted of peripheral blood mononuclear cells (PBMCs), taken at new diagnosis, from a patient treated with antithyroid drugs. All receptors come from a man between 35 and 55 years old with Graves disease. Each CDR3 is given with its conserved first and last residue. A D gene is named only where the DNA matches it firmly. Some rows have no size entry. The others give once, few or many, or a class for an expanded clone.

size: few; J: TRBJ1-3; V: TRBV6-9; D: .; CDR3: CASSYGRGDSGNTIYF; DNA: TGTGCCAGCAGTTACGGTCGGGGCGACTCTGGAAACACCATATATTTT
size: .; J: TRBJ1-1; V: TRBV19; D: .; CDR3: CASSMKGPNTEAFF; DNA: TGTGCCAGTAGTATGAAGGGCCCGAACACTGAAGCTTTCTTT
size: many; J: TRBJ1-5; V: TRBV20-1; D: TRBD1; CDR3: CSADRAILRNQPQHF; DNA: TGCAGTGCGGACAGGGCTATCCTTCGCAATCAGCCCCAGCATTTT
size: many; J: TRBJ2-3; V: TRBV3-2; D: .; CDR3: CASSQDVDITDTQYF; DNA: TGTGCCAGCAGCCAAGATGTGGATATCACAGATACGCAGTATTTT
size: .; J: TRBJ1-6; V: TRBV12-3/TRBV12-4; D: TRBD1; CDR3: CASRHGQGSSPLHF; DNA: TGTGCCAGCAGACATGGACAGGGCAGTTCACCCCTCCACTTT
size: few; J: TRBJ1-1; V: TRBV2; D: .; CDR3: CASSRFYPGEISPVGTEAFF; DNA: TGTGCCAGCAGTCGGTTTTACCCGGGGGAGATCTCCCCTGTGGGGACTGAAGCTTTCTTT
size: many; J: TRBJ1-2; V: TRBV3-1; D: .; CDR3: CASSQDLTGAGGYTF; DNA: TGTGCCAGCAGCCAAGATCTTACGGGGGCGGGCGGCTACACCTTC
size: few; J: TRBJ2-2; V: TRBV20-1; D: TRBD1; CDR3: CSARAGQVNTGELFF; DNA: TGCAGTGCTAGAGCAGGACAGGTGAACACCGGGGAGCTGTTTTTT
size: .; J: TRBJ2-1; V: TRBV7-3; D: .; CDR3: CASSHTGGDLYSEQFF; DNA: TGTGCCAGCAGCCATACAGGGGGGGACCTTTACAGTGAGCAGTTCTTC
size: few; J: TRBJ2-1; V: TRBV2; D: .; CDR3: CASSLRGGRDNEQFF; DNA: TGTGCCAGCAGTCTAAGGGGGGGGAGGGACAATGAGCAGTTCTTC
size: .; J: TRBJ2-3; V: TRBV7-2; D: .; CDR3: CASSLAGSARWPNTDTQYF; DNA: TGTGCCAGCAGCTTAGCGGGGAGCGCGCGATGGCCTAACACAGATACGCAGTATTTT
size: many; J: TRBJ1-4; V: TRBV18; D: .; CDR3: CASSPTTNEKLFF; DNA: TGTGCCAGCTCTCCCACAACTAATGAAAAACTGTTTTTT
size: .; J: TRBJ2-1; V: TRBV15; D: TRBD1; CDR3: CATSRDRGNENEQFF; DNA: TGTGCCACCAGCAGGGACAGGGGGAATGAGAATGAGCAGTTCTTC
size: .; J: TRBJ1-5; V: TRBV5-5; D: .; CDR3: CASSKQGGSQPQHF; DNA: TGTGCCAGCAGTAAGCAGGGTGGGAGTCAGCCCCAGCATTTT
size: .; J: TRBJ2-7; V: TRBV30; D: .; CDR3: CAGGREYEQYF; DNA: TGTGCCGGGGGACGGGAGTACGAGCAGTACTTC
size: many; J: TRBJ1-1; V: TRBV12-3/TRBV12-4; D: .; CDR3: CASSYRAMNTEAFF; DNA: TGTGCCAGCAGTTACAGGGCGATGAACACTGAAGCTTTCTTT
size: many; J: TRBJ1-2; V: TRBV20-1; D: TRBD1; CDR3: CSAAGGQGADWYGYTF; DNA: TGCAGTGCTGCAGGGGGACAGGGGGCGGATTGGTATGGCTACACCTTC
size: few; J: TRBJ2-6; V: TRBV18; D: .; CDR3: CASSPPLTEEAGANVLTF; DNA: TGTGCCAGCTCACCACCGCTAACAGAGGAGGCTGGGGCCAACGTCCTGACTTTC
size: many; J: TRBJ2-7; V: TRBV3-1; D: .; CDR3: CASSQGRGGLEYF; DNA: TGTGCCAGCAGCCAAGGGCGTGGGGGATTGGAGTACTTC
size: few; J: TRBJ1-5; V: TRBV28; D: .; CDR3: CASRGVGWGNQPQHF; DNA: TGTGCCAGCCGGGGGGTAGGGTGGGGAAATCAGCCCCAGCATTTT
size: many; J: TRBJ1-5; V: TRBV4-1; D: TRBD1; CDR3: CASSQDGGTGGNQPQHF; DNA: TGCGCCAGCAGCCAAGACGGGGGAACAGGGGGCAATCAGCCCCAGCATTTT
size: .; J: TRBJ2-7; V: TRBV6-2/TRBV6-3; D: .; CDR3: CASSSEYGGYEQYF; DNA: TGTGCCAGCAGTTCCGAATATGGCGGCTACGAGCAGTACTTC
size: many; J: TRBJ2-2; V: TRBV9; D: .; CDR3: CASSPVQGGELFF; DNA: TGTGCCAGCAGCCCAGTACAAGGCGGGGAGCTGTTTTTT
size: many; J: TRBJ2-5; V: TRBV12-3/TRBV12-4; D: TRBD2; CDR3: CASSWEGPYQETQYF; DNA: TGTGCCAGCAGTTGGGAGGGGCCCTACCAAGAGACCCAGTACTTC
size: many; J: TRBJ1-2; V: TRBV20-1; D: .; CDR3: CSADPRWVLAYGYTF; DNA: TGCAGTGCTGATCCTCGATGGGTCCTTGCCTATGGCTACACCTTC
size: many; J: TRBJ2-1; V: TRBV5-1; D: TRBD2; CDR3: CASSPGGQNEQFF; DNA: TGCGCCAGCAGCCCGGGGGGGCAGAATGAGCAGTTCTTC
size: many; J: TRBJ2-1; V: TRBV27; D: TRBD2; CDR3: CASSFSSGGTSEQFF; DNA: TGTGCCAGCAGTTTCTCTAGCGGGGGGACATCTGAGCAGTTCTTC
size: .; J: TRBJ2-7; V: TRBV7-2; D: .; CDR3: CASSDGSEQYF; DNA: TGTGCCAGCAGCGATGGGTCCGAGCAGTACTTC
size: .; J: TRBJ2-3; V: TRBV14; D: .; CDR3: CASSPWLGTDTQYF; DNA: TGTGCCAGCAGCCCTTGGTTGGGCACAGATACGCAGTATTTT
size: few; J: TRBJ2-3; V: TRBV24-1; D: TRBD2; CDR3: CATSGPILAGDTDTQYF; DNA: TGTGCCACCAGTGGCCCGATACTAGCGGGGGACACAGATACGCAGTATTTT
size: few; J: TRBJ2-3; V: TRBV20-1; D: .; CDR3: CSATPDLGQRITDTQYF; DNA: TGCAGTGCTACGCCCGATCTCGGACAGAGAATCACAGATACGCAGTATTTT
size: many; J: TRBJ2-7; V: TRBV2; D: TRBD1; CDR3: CASRSRGLWEQYF; DNA: TGTGCCAGCAGATCCAGGGGGCTGTGGGAGCAGTACTTC
size: many; J: TRBJ2-2; V: TRBV24-1; D: .; CDR3: CATSLRSGTGELFF; DNA: TGTGCCACCAGTCTCCGATCGGGCACCGGGGAGCTGTTTTTT
size: many; J: TRBJ1-2; V: TRBV11-3; D: .; CDR3: CASSFNPEYGYTF; DNA: TGTGCCAGCAGCTTTAACCCCGAGTATGGCTACACCTTC
size: .; J: TRBJ1-5; V: TRBV13; D: .; CDR3: CASSSGPQPQHF; DNA: TGTGCCAGCAGCTCCGGACCGCAGCCCCAGCATTTT
size: many; J: TRBJ2-7; V: TRBV12-3/TRBV12-4; D: .; CDR3: CASSPRASSEQYF; DNA: TGTGCCAGCAGTCCGCGGGCTTCAAGCGAGCAGTACTTC
size: few; J: TRBJ1-5; V: TRBV7-2; D: .; CDR3: CASSLGRISNQPQHF; DNA: TGTGCCAGCAGCCTCGGACGGATTAGCAATCAGCCCCAGCATTTT
size: few; J: TRBJ2-7; V: TRBV20-1; D: .; CDR3: CSAREPTRSSYEQYF; DNA: TGCAGTGCTAGAGAACCGACAAGGAGCTCCTACGAGCAGTACTTC
size: many; J: TRBJ2-7; V: TRBV5-1; D: .; CDR3: CASSVDVYEQYF; DNA: TGCGCCAGCAGCGTGGACGTCTACGAGCAGTACTTC
size: .; J: TRBJ1-5; V: TRBV29-1; D: TRBD1; CDR3: CSVPGTGTQPQHF; DNA: TGCAGCGTTCCGGGGACAGGGACTCAGCCCCAGCATTTT
size: many; J: TRBJ1-1; V: TRBV5-1; D: TRBD1; CDR3: CASSLSPPGQGFHTEAFF; DNA: TGCGCCAGCAGCTTGAGTCCCCCGGGACAGGGCTTTCACACTGAAGCTTTCTTT
size: many; J: TRBJ2-1; V: TRBV12-3/TRBV12-4; D: TRBD2; CDR3: CASGGASGGESSYNEQFF; DNA: TGTGCCAGCGGGGGGGCTAGCGGGGGGGAGAGCTCCTACAATGAGCAGTTCTTC
size: many; J: TRBJ2-1; V: TRBV4-2; D: TRBD2; CDR3: CASSQPLGTGGATNEQFF; DNA: TGTGCCAGCAGCCAACCGCTTGGGACGGGGGGGGCTACGAATGAGCAGTTCTTC
size: few; J: TRBJ1-1; V: TRBV12-3/TRBV12-4; D: TRBD1; CDR3: CASSFTPGQAMRTEAFF; DNA: TGTGCCAGCAGTTTTACTCCGGGACAGGCAATGAGAACTGAAGCTTTCTTT
size: .; J: TRBJ2-2; V: TRBV9; D: TRBD2; CDR3: CASSAHSSGGTGELFF; DNA: TGTGCCAGCAGCGCCCATTCTAGCGGGGGGACCGGGGAGCTGTTTTTT
size: many; J: TRBJ2-1; V: TRBV2; D: TRBD1; CDR3: CASGKTGGTNEQFF; DNA: TGTGCCAGCGGAAAAACAGGGGGCACGAATGAGCAGTTCTTC
size: .; J: TRBJ2-1; V: TRBV10-2; D: .; CDR3: CASKNYRQGRGEQFF; DNA: TGCGCCAGCAAGAATTATAGGCAGGGAAGGGGTGAGCAGTTCTTC
size: .; J: TRBJ2-7; V: TRBV2; D: .; CDR3: CASSSRRQAYEQYF; DNA: TGTGCCAGCAGCTCACGTAGACAGGCCTACGAGCAGTACTTC
size: .; J: TRBJ2-3; V: TRBV6-2/TRBV6-3; D: .; CDR3: CASSRRSRATDTQYF; DNA: TGTGCCAGCAGCCGACGCTCTCGGGCCACAGATACGCAGTATTTT
size: many; J: TRBJ1-5; V: TRBV12-3/TRBV12-4; D: .; CDR3: CASSSHPGDRQPQHF; DNA: TGTGCCAGCAGTTCTCATCCAGGGGACCGTCAGCCCCAGCATTTT
size: .; J: TRBJ1-2; V: TRBV20-1; D: TRBD1; CDR3: CSARTGQENYGYTF; DNA: TGCAGTGCTAGGACGGGACAGGAAAACTATGGCTACACCTTC
size: many; J: TRBJ2-3; V: TRBV11-2; D: TRBD1; CDR3: CASSLDSRTGKLDTQYF; DNA: TGTGCCAGCAGCTTAGATTCCAGGACAGGGAAATTAGATACGCAGTATTTT
size: many; J: TRBJ2-5; V: TRBV29-1; D: .; CDR3: CSVDRLGVGTQYF; DNA: TGCAGCGTTGATCGGCTAGGGGTTGGGACCCAGTACTTC
size: many; J: TRBJ2-3; V: TRBV6-1; D: TRBD1; CDR3: CASSQPPGQGTDTQYF; DNA: TGTGCCAGCAGTCAGCCTCCGGGACAGGGAACAGATACGCAGTATTTT
size: many; J: TRBJ1-1; V: TRBV24-1; D: TRBD1; CDR3: CATSDEGGRQGVISNTEAFF; DNA: TGTGCCACCAGTGATGAGGGAGGCAGACAGGGGGTCATTTCGAACACTGAAGCTTTCTTT
size: many; J: TRBJ1-4; V: TRBV20-1; D: .; CDR3: CSARDYVRGDEKLFF; DNA: TGCAGTGCTAGAGATTATGTGAGGGGAGATGAAAAACTGTTTTTT